The 10 T cell receptor beta chains given below trace back to one sample, sequenced in a study of CD8+ T cells in alopecia areata. As the sequencing template, cDNA was produced by extracting RNA and reverse transcribing it. The data were produced by immunoSEQ multiplex PCR, yet TCRdb's version contains in-frame clones alone and is incomplete. The specimen has 250,000 or so clones, none found just once. The study sorted pooled cutaneous lymph node cells by CD4, CD8alpha, NKG2D, NKG2ACE and other markers. The sequencing sample was made of CD4+ T cells sorted from a lymph node. The receptors here all came from a C3H/HeJ mouse with alopecia areata. Mice of this strain are of MHC haplotype H2-k.

This clone was recorded a few times. Gene names and germline match the mouse. Coverage ceases 4 residues before the CDR3 finishes, and the germline J gene fills in the end. Different DNA sequences within this sample yield the same CDR3. The chain uses TRBV19 and TRBJ2-2; no definite D call. V lost 3 bases to trimming and J lost 1 base, with 4 bases between them. This CDR3 is built from 13 residues. CDR1 is FNHDT, CDR2 SITEND, per germline (reference sequence). The CDR3 is CASSTGNTGQLYF. The covered CDR3 bases are TGTGCCAGCAGTACTGGAAACACCGGG.

In the case of this clone: Genes here carry mouse names. Read coverage stops 4 residues before the CDR3 terminus; the germline J gene supplies the remainder. This chain uses TRBV13-1 with TRBJ2-4; tentatively, D is TRBD2 (7 bases). The V end was cut by 1 base, the J end by 3 bases, with 15 bases between. CDR1 NSHNY and CDR2 SYGAGN come from the germline V gene. The CDR3 extends over 16 amino acids. The CDR3 is CASSDHRGGQQNTLYF. CDR3 DNA (partial): TGTGCCAGCAGTGATCATAGGGGGGGACAACAAAAC.

This clone was detected a few times. The genes are named according to mouse. The read finishes 4 residues shy of the CDR3 end, and the germline J gene is used to complete it. The same CDR3 also results from other DNA sequences found in this sample. This sequence joins TRBV1 and TRBJ2-7, with 8 bases fitting TRBD1. CDR1 and CDR2 (germline): NSQYPW, LRSPGD (reference sequence). This CDR3 comprises 13 residues. CDR3 residues: CTCSADRGYEQYF. Incomplete CDR3 DNA: TGCACCTGCAGTGCTGACAGGGGATAT.

Comment on this clone: Each gene name is a mouse one. The missing CDR3 end, 3 residues past where the read stops, is filled in from the germline J gene. The V call is TRBV13-1, the J call TRBJ1-6, with 8 positions matching TRBD1. TRBJ1-6 is labeled an ORF, and its function is uncertain. The trim removed 5 bases at V and 9 bases at J, leaving 7 bases unmatched. The CDR3 runs 14 residues. Looked up from germline, CDR1 is NSHNY and CDR2 is SYGAGN. Partial CDR3 DNA: TGTGCCAGCAGGACTGGACAGGGTGTTTCGCCC. This encodes CASRTGQGVSP. The CDR3 in full is CASRTGQGVSPLYF.

A note on this clone: Mouse names are used for the genes. Sequencing ends 4 residues short of the CDR3 end; the germline J gene provides the rest. The sample contains more than one DNA sequence encoding this CDR3. V gene TRBV13-1 combines with J gene TRBJ2-3, with a weak D call TRBD2 (5 bases). This CDR3 region has 14 residues. Germline CDR1 NSHNY, CDR2 SYGAGN. V was cut by 3 bases and J by 0 bases, with 8 bases left in between. CDR3 in amino acids: CASSARTSAETLYF. The DNA read from the CDR3 is TGTGCCAGCAGTGCGCGGACTAGTGCAGAA.

Comment on this clone: Gene names follow the mouse nomenclature. The read stops 4 residues short of the end of the CDR3; the missing end is completed from the germline J gene. This chain joins TRBV19 and TRBJ2-1; D gene ambiguous. This CDR3 comprises 15 residues. Germline CDR1 reads FNHDT; CDR2 reads SITEND (reference sequence). The V and J ends lost 0 bases and 1 base respectively, with 8 bases between them. Incomplete CDR3 DNA: TGTGCCAGCAGTATAGGAGACAAAAACTATGCT. Its protein product is CASSIGDKNYA. The full CDR3 protein is CASSIGDKNYAEQFF.

Comments on this clone: Each gene name is a mouse one. The CDR3 end lies 4 residues beyond the end of the read and is filled in from the germline J gene. The rearrangement links TRBV17 to TRBJ2-1; 8 bases are shared with TRBD1. Germline CDR1 MNHDT, CDR2 YYDKIL. This CDR3 contains 15 residues. The ends lost 1 base at V and 4 bases at J; junction bases unmatched: 3. CDR3 DNA (partial): TGTGCTAGCAGTAGAGGACGGGACAGGTATGCT. Its protein product is CASSRGRDRYA. Given in full, the CDR3 is CASSRGRDRYAEQFF.

This clone turned up a few times. The genes are named according to mouse. The read gets to within 4 residues of the CDR3 end, and the germline J gene fills in the rest. The chain carries TRBV31 and TRBJ1-2; D possibly corresponds to TRBD1 (5 bases). CDR1 is GKSSPN, CDR2 SITVG, per germline. Trimming removed 0 bases at V and 1 base at J, with 9 bases between. CDR3 length: 14 residues. Here the CDR3 reads CAWSLRTQNSDYTF. The sequenced part of the CDR3 DNA is TGTGCCTGGAGTCTAAGGACACAAAACTCC.

This clone was counted only a few times. The gene names given are mouse names. The read falls 4 residues short of the CDR3 end, and the missing part is taken from the germline J gene. V gene TRBV31 combines with J gene TRBJ1-2; 10 bases agree with TRBD1. CDR3 length: 15 amino acids. Looked up from germline, CDR1 is GKSSPN and CDR2 is SITVG. J was trimmed by 3 bases and V by 3 bases; bases with no gene match: 7. CDR3 DNA (partial): TGTGCCTGGAGCCCCGGACAGGGGGTGGACTCC. Translation gives CAWSPGQGVDS. The entire CDR3 sequence reads CAWSPGQGVDSDYTF.

The sample holds a few counts of this clone. Genes and germline come from the mouse. The read is 4 residues too short to cover the CDR3 end, so that end is filled in from the germline J gene. This chain connects TRBV14 to TRBJ2-4, with a weak D call TRBD2 (5 bases). This CDR3 region has 14 residues. The V gene's germline CDR1 is SGHDT and CDR2 FRDEAV. The V end was cut by 2 bases, the J end by 1 base, with 8 bases between. The sequenced CDR3 bases are TGTGCCAGCAGTTTGAGTGGGGGTCAAAAC. Amino acid sequence: CASSLSGGQN. The entire CDR3 reads CASSLSGGQNTLYF.